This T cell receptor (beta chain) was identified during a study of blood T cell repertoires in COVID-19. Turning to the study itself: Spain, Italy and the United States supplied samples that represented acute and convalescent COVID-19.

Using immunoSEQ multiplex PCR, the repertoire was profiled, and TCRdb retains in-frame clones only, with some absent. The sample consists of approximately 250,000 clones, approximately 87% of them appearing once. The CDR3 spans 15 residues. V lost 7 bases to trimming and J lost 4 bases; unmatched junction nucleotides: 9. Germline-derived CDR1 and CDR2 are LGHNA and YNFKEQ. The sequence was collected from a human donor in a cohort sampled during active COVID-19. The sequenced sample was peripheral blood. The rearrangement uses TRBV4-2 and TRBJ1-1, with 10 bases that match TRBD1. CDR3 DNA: TGTGCCAGCACTCCGGGACAGGGGTTGGGCACTGAAGCTTTCTTT. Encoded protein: CASTPGQGLGTEAFF.